This T cell receptor beta chain was observed in a study of blood T cells in healthy people across ages. Findings and limits, study-wide: There was no known CMV status for donors, so expanded clonotype changes were possibly confounded.

This clonotype was found once. Its antigen remains unidentified. Sample donors were healthy Caucasian individuals that came from Russia, aged 6 to 90. V was clipped by 0 bases and J by 6 bases, with 9 bases between them. Germline V gene sequence: CDR1 SGHRS, CDR2 YFSETQ. The CDR3 runs 14 residues. Then a second PCR, running about 6 to 11 cycles, was carried out with a sample-barcoded 5' primer and a J-beta primer mix. TCRdb ran MiXCR on the 5' RACE reads and lists one entry per CDR3 protein. The sample consists of roughly 1,500,000 distinct CDR3 sequences, about 43% of them appearing once. The rearrangement links TRBV5-1 to TRBJ1-4; no clear D. Sequenced input: blood. The receptor's source is a woman aged 18-29 years in good health. CDR3 amino acids: CASSLGRTHEKLFF. The CDR3 DNA is TGCGCCAGCAGCTTGGGGCGTACTCATGAAAAACTGTTTTTT.